This TCR beta chain was identified in a study of cytomegalovirus exposure and HLA in healthy donors. Per the germline V gene, CDR1 is KGHSH and CDR2 is LQKENI. Trimming removed 0 bases at V and 2 bases at J, with 13 bases between. This CDR3 contains 16 residues. General study points: Analysis was carried out at a later point, and it linked a missense DCLRE1C variant to TCR beta V- and J-gene trimming.

The PCR ran on 60 Vbeta and 13 Jbeta primers. Measured with immunoSEQ multiplex PCR; TCRdb has only the in-frame clones, and not every one. The sample consists of fewer than 120,000 clones, approximately 82% of them appearing once. Of note for this clone: Its antigen is still unknown.

The sequencing input was PBMCs. This clonotype originated in a man aged 30-40 years in good health and CMV-seropositive. The V and J genes are TRBV18 and TRBJ2-5; D may be TRBD2 (5 bases). CDR3 amino acids: CASSPPGVRGQETQYF. CDR3 sequence (DNA): TGTGCCAGCTCACCACCGGGAGTACGAGGGCAAGAGACCCAGTACTTC.